One sample yielded the 14 T cell receptor beta chains listed below, sequenced in a study of blood T cell repertoires in COVID-19. Clones were sequenced by immunoSEQ multiplex PCR, and TCRdb holds only the in-frame ones, with some missing. In the table there are more than 200,000 clones, approximately 80% of which are singletons. Sequencing used peripheral blood. Source of these receptors: a man in his fifties or sixties with acute or convalescent COVID-19.

The chain carries TRBV28 and TRBJ2-1, with D tentatively TRBD1 (5 bases). This CDR3 contains 13 residues. Trimming left V 3 bases short and J 10 bases short, with 13 bases between. CDR1 and CDR2 from the germline V gene are MDHEN and SYDVKM. The CDR3 DNA reads as TGTGCCAGCAGTTTCGCGTCATCAGGGGAGCAGTTCTTC. It codes for CASSFASSGEQFF.

This clone was detected only once. The V gene is TRBV29-1, the J gene TRBJ2-3, with 7 bases matching TRBD2. The CDR3 is made up of 16 amino acids. The V and J ends lost 3 bases and 3 bases, in that order; junction bases with no gene match: 12. Germline-derived CDR1 and CDR2 are SQVTM and ANQGSEA. The CDR3 sequence is CSVEGLAELGTDTQYF. CDR3 DNA sequence: TGCAGCGTTGAGGGGCTAGCGGAGCTTGGGACAGATACGCAGTATTTT.

The chain recombines TRBV18 with TRBJ2-7; maybe TRBD1 (5 bases). The germline V gene has CDR1 KGHSH and CDR2 LQKENI. The V gene lost 6 bases and the J gene lost 7 bases, with 13 bases spanning the gap. The CDR3 length is 12 residues. The CDR3 DNA is TGTGCCAGCTCGCGACAGACGGGTGAGCAGTACTTC. Encoded protein: CASSRQTGEQYF.

The genes are TRBV7-8 and TRBJ2-2, with 8 positions matching TRBD2. The germline CDR1 and CDR2 sequences are SGHVS and FQNEAQ. The CDR3 is 17 amino acids. Unmatched junction bases numbered 8, after V lost 3 bases and J lost 2 bases. CDR3 sequence reads: CASSFGGAGVNTGELFF. DNA of the CDR3: TGTGCCAGCAGCTTCGGGGGGGCGGGTGTCAACACCGGGGAGCTGTTTTTT.

This chain links TRBV7-6 with TRBJ2-5; TRBD1 matches at 10 bases. CDR3 length: 16 amino acids. The germline CDR1 and CDR2 sequences are SGHVS and FNYEAQ. V trimming: 5 bases; J trimming: 3 bases; junction bases outside the gene matches: 9. CDR3 sequence reads: CASSSEGQGLEETQYF. The DNA of the CDR3 is TGTGCCAGCAGCAGCGAGGGACAGGGGTTGGAAGAGACCCAGTACTTC.

This clone turned up a few times. This rearrangement joins TRBV11-2 to TRBJ2-2, with 8 nucleotides matching TRBD1. The germline CDR1 and CDR2 sequences are SGHAT and FQNNGV. V shed 4 bases and J 7 bases; nucleotides not matched to a gene: 17. This CDR3 has 18 amino acids. The CDR3 loop is CASSSILHGTGGNGELFF. The CDR3, as DNA: TGTGCCAGCAGCTCAATTCTTCACGGGACAGGTGGGAACGGGGAGCTGTTTTTT.

CDR3 DNA: TGTGCCAGCAGTTTAGGACAGGGGGGGAGCAATCAGCCCCAGCATTTT. It is translated as CASSLGQGGSNQPQHF. V is TRBV28 and J is TRBJ1-5; 10 bases are shared with TRBD1. CDR1 MDHEN and CDR2 SYDVKM come from the germline V gene. This CDR3 is 16 amino acids long. The V and J ends lost 2 bases and 1 base, in that order; junction bases with no gene match: 2.

The rearrangement joins TRBV5-1 to TRBJ2-4; no reliable D call. CDR3 length: 12 amino acids. Trimming took 3 bases from V and 13 from J, leaving 14 bases between them. CDR1 is SGHRS, CDR2 YFSETQ, per germline. CDR3 DNA sequence: TGCGCCAGCAGCTCGCAAACAGATCGACAGTACTTC. Translating it yields CASSSQTDRQYF.

A note on this clone: The sample has other DNA sequences that encode this CDR3 too. The rearrangement uses TRBV5-4 and TRBJ2-3; 15 bases map to TRBD2. V dropped 3 bases and J dropped 6; count of bases not matched to a gene: 5. Germline CDR1 is SGHNT and CDR2 is YYREEE (reference sequence). The CDR3 has 16 amino acids. The CDR3 is CASSSGLAGGLDTQYF. CDR3 sequence (DNA): TGTGCCAGCAGCTCCGGACTAGCGGGGGGGCTGGATACGCAGTATTTT.

The J gene is TRBJ2-7, the V gene TRBV27; TRBD2 matches 7 bases. The CDR3 length is 14 residues. CDR1 and CDR2 (germline): MNHEY, SMNVEV (reference sequence). The junction had 7 bases not matched to a gene; V was cut back by 4 bases and J by 4 bases. The CDR3 spells CASSSSGGGYEQYF. The CDR3 nucleotides read TGTGCCAGCAGTTCGAGCGGCGGGGGATACGAGCAGTACTTC.

This chain connects TRBV6-6 to TRBJ2-7; the D is unclear. Trimming removed 6 bases at V and 2 bases at J, with 11 bases between. The CDR3 has 13 amino acids. Germline V gene sequence: CDR1 MNHNY, CDR2 SVGAGI (reference sequence). This CDR3 is CASRPRGTYEQYF. The CDR3 DNA reads TGTGCCAGCAGGCCAAGAGGTACCTACGAGCAGTACTTC.

V and J are TRBV18 and TRBJ2-7, with 10 bases identical to TRBD1. The CDR3 contains 15 residues. The germline CDR1 and CDR2 sequences are KGHSH and LQKENI. Trimming took 6 bases from V and 0 from J; bases not matched to a gene: 5. The DNA for the CDR3 is TGTGCCAGCTCCCAGGGACAGGGGAGCTCCTACGAGCAGTACTTC. Translated: CASSQGQGSSYEQYF.

The J gene is TRBJ2-7, the V gene TRBV7-8, with 7 bases identical to TRBD1. V trimming: 0 bases; J trimming: 3 bases; junction bases outside the gene matches: 8. The germline V gene has CDR1 SGHVS and CDR2 FQNEAQ. CDR3 length: 16 amino acids. The CDR3 loop is CASSLALRTGGYEQYF. The CDR3 bases are TGTGCCAGCAGCTTAGCCCTACGGACAGGAGGCTACGAGCAGTACTTC.

V usage is TRBV7-6 and J usage is TRBJ1-1; TRBD1 aligns across 7 bases. With V trimmed by 5 bases and J by 5 bases, 8 bases remained unmatched. This CDR3 contains 14 residues. Per the germline V gene, CDR1 is SGHVS and CDR2 is FNYEAQ. The DNA of the CDR3 is TGTGCCAGCAGCCCCGGGACACAGGGGACTGAAGCTTTCTTT. Protein: CASSPGTQGTEAFF.